Shown below are 32 T cell receptor beta chains from a single sample sequenced in a study of type 1 and type 2 diabetes patients. The PCR template was genomic DNA. Amplification of the beta chain CDR3 used 30 forward and 13 reverse multiplex primers. TCRdb reprocessed the multiplex PCR reads via MiXCR and lists one record per CDR3 protein. The sample contains some 250,000 distinct CDR3 sequences, more than 40% of which appear only once. Sequenced material: peripheral blood mononuclear cells (PBMCs). The receptors here all came from a man aged 18 to 30 with type 2 diabetes.

This clonotype occurred many times. This chain connects TRBV25-1 to TRBJ1-4; no firm D call. The V and J ends lost 5 bases and 7 bases respectively, with 11 bases between them. This CDR3 has 13 amino acids. In germline, CDR1 is MGHDK, CDR2 SYGVNS. CDR3 DNA sequence: TGTGCCAGCAGTCAAGGGAGAAGTGAAAAACTGTTTTTT. It yields the protein CASSQGRSEKLFF. The full variable domain, in which reference TRBV25-1 and TRBJ1-4 provide the parts outside the CDR3, is EADIYQTPRYLVIGTGKKITLECSQTMGHDKMYWYQQDPGMELHLIHYSYGVNSTEKGDLSSESTVSRIRTEHFPLTLESARPSHTSQYLCASSQGRSEKLFFGSGTQLSVL.

V and J are TRBV20-1 and TRBJ2-5, with 10 bases fitting TRBD1. The trim removed 5 bases at V and 5 bases at J, leaving 8 bases unmatched. CDR3 size: 14 residues. Germline CDR1 DFQATT, CDR2 SNEGSKA (reference sequence). CDR3 loop: CSAPRDRGWETQYF. CDR3 DNA: TGCAGTGCTCCCCGGGACAGGGGATGGGAGACCCAGTACTTC.

This clonotype was counted only a few times. This chain connects TRBV20-1 to TRBJ1-1; D unresolved. V was shortened by 3 bases and J by 5 bases, with 16 bases between the two germline ends. The germline gives CDR1 DFQATT, CDR2 SNEGSKA (reference sequence). The CDR3 extends over 14 amino acids. CDR3 bases: TGCAGTGCTAGCCATAAAGGGATGTGGACTGAAGCTTTCTTT. Its protein product is CSASHKGMWTEAFF.

The J gene is TRBJ2-5, the V gene TRBV6-2 or TRBV6-3; the D gene is possibly TRBD1 (6 bases). Germline V gene data show CDR1 as MNHEY and CDR2 as SVGEGT. V lost 0 bases, J lost 7 bases, and 12 bases lay in between. The CDR3 totals 14 residues. CDR3: CASSYSMATGTQYF. In DNA, the CDR3 is TGTGCCAGCAGTTACTCGATGGCGACAGGGACCCAGTACTTC.

A few counts support this clonotype. The chain uses TRBV7-2 and TRBJ2-7, with D unclear. Deletions cut 2 bases from V and 2 bases from J, with 7 bases between. CDR1 SGHTA and CDR2 FQGNSA come from the germline V gene. The CDR3 totals 13 residues. The CDR3 reads CASSLNPAYEQYF. The CDR3 nucleotides are TGTGCCAGCAGCTTAAACCCGGCCTACGAGCAGTACTTC.

This clonotype was observed a handful of times. The J gene is TRBJ1-2, the V gene TRBV24-1; 8 nucleotides match TRBD1. Looked up from germline, CDR1 is KGHDR and CDR2 is SFDVKD. The V and J ends lost 4 bases and 8 bases, in that order; junction bases with no gene match: 11. The CDR3 is 15 residues long. The CDR3 sequence is CATSDHGQGSDGYTF. CDR3 coding DNA: TGTGCCACCAGTGACCACGGACAGGGATCGGACGGCTACACCTTC.

The V gene is TRBV6-6, the J gene TRBJ1-2; D might be TRBD1 (5 bases). There are 14 residues in the CDR3. From germline, CDR1 is MNHNY and CDR2 SVGAGI (reference sequence). The ends were cut back, 0 bases at V and 8 bases at J, with 13 bases in the middle. CDR3 DNA: TGTGCCAGCAGTTACTCGGTGGAGAGGGGCGGCTACACCTTC. Its translation: CASSYSVERGGYTF.

A few counts support this clonotype. The chain has TRBV10-3 and TRBJ2-3; 7 bases agree with TRBD2. CDR3 length equals 16 residues. After removal of 0 bases from V and 6 bases from J, the junction contained 9 bases not matched to a gene. Germline lookup yields CDR1 ENHRY and CDR2 SYGVKD. For the CDR3, the DNA is TGTGCCATCAGTGAGTCGGTAGCGGGCTTAGGGGATACGCAGTATTTT. Translated: CAISESVAGLGDTQYF.

In its sample, this clonotype was seen many times. The gene calls are TRBV10-3 and TRBJ1-1; D uncertain. This CDR3 region has 12 residues. V was shortened by 3 bases and J by 8 bases, with 10 bases between the two germline ends. Germline CDR1 reads ENHRY; CDR2 reads SYGVKD. The CDR3 protein is CAISDLQREAFF. The CDR3 coding sequence is TGTGCCATCAGTGATCTACAGCGCGAAGCTTTCTTT.

V gene TRBV12-3 or TRBV12-4 combines with J gene TRBJ2-2, with D possibly TRBD2 on 6 matching bases. This CDR3 has 14 residues. The germline V and J ends were trimmed by 6 bases and 7 bases, with 15 bases remaining between them. The CDR3 nucleotides are TGTGCCAGCAGCCCTGGGGGGTCCGGCGGGGAGCTGTTTTTT. The encoded protein is CASSPGGSGGELFF.

In its sample, this clonotype was seen a few times. The chain carries TRBV10-3 and TRBJ2-5; 15 bases match TRBD2. Losses at the gene ends were 0 bases for V and 11 bases for J; bases not matched to a gene: 10. The CDR3 spans 17 residues. CDR1 ENHRY and CDR2 SYGVKD come from the germline V gene. The CDR3 region is CAISESGLAGGTGEQYF. In DNA form, the CDR3 reads TGTGCCATCAGTGAGTCTGGACTAGCGGGAGGGACGGGGGAGCAGTACTTC.

This clonotype was seen at least ten times. CDR3 protein: CASSQGQSEYF. CDR3 coding DNA: TGTGCCAGCAGTCAGGGACAGTCGGAGTACTTC. The genes are TRBV2 and TRBJ2-5; 7 bases map to TRBD1. The CDR3 covers 11 residues. CDR1 and CDR2 (germline): SNHLY, FYNNEI. The V gene end was trimmed by 5 bases and the J gene end by 12 bases; junction bases not matched to a gene: 6.

The V gene is TRBV7-2, the J gene TRBJ2-2; D remains ambiguous. This CDR3 comprises 13 residues. Germline lookup yields CDR1 SGHTA and CDR2 FQGNSA. Deletions cut 5 bases from V and 9 bases from J, with 13 bases between. CDR3 nucleotides: TGTGCCAGCAGCCCTATATATGGAAGGGAGCTGTTTTTT. Its protein product is CASSPIYGRELFF.

The rearrangement links TRBV18 to TRBJ2-7; a possible D gene is TRBD2 (6 bases). Germline loops: CDR1 KGHSH, CDR2 LQKENI. The V gene lost 8 bases and the J gene lost 1 base, with 18 bases spanning the gap. This CDR3 comprises 15 residues. The CDR3 loop is CASSPPGVNSYEQYF. For the CDR3, the DNA is TGTGCCAGCAGTCCTCCGGGAGTCAATTCCTACGAGCAGTACTTC.

The chain is built from TRBV7-2 and TRBJ2-7; possible D gene TRBD2, 5 bases. The CDR3 sequence is 17 residues long. The germline V gene has CDR1 SGHTA and CDR2 FQGNSA. V dropped 5 bases and J dropped 1 base, with 21 bases sitting between them. DNA for the CDR3: TGTGCCAGCAGCCCACACGAGGGCGCGCCAGCATCCTACGAGCAGTACTTC. It yields the protein CASSPHEGAPASYEQYF. The complete variable domain, with remaining parts taken from reference TRBV7-2 and TRBJ2-7, reads GAGVSQSPSNKVTEKGKDVELRCDPISGHTALYWYRQSLGQGLEFLIYFQGNSAPDKSGLPSDRFSAERTGGSVSTLTIQRTQQEDSAVYLCASSPHEGAPASYEQYFGPGTRLTVT.

There are a few counts of this clonotype. The chain recombines TRBV12-3 or TRBV12-4 with TRBJ2-3; 9 positions match TRBD1. The CDR3 runs 16 residues. V lost 3 bases, J lost 4 bases, and 8 bases stayed unmatched. CDR3 sequence: CASSLAKQGAADTQYF. CDR3 DNA sequence: TGTGCCAGCAGTTTGGCGAAACAGGGGGCCGCAGATACGCAGTATTTT.

This clonotype was counted many times. V usage is TRBV19 and J usage is TRBJ2-1; TRBD1 matches at 12 bases. Losses at the gene ends were 6 bases for V and 8 bases for J; bases not matched to a gene: 8. CDR3 length: 15 amino acids. CDR1 is LNHDA, CDR2 SQIVND, per germline (reference sequence). The CDR3 region has the DNA TGTGCCAGTAGGGAGGGACAGGGGGCTTGGGATGAGCAGTTCTTC. It is translated as CASREGQGAWDEQFF. Based on the CDR3 plus reference TRBV19 and TRBJ2-1, the full variable domain is DGGITQSPKYLFRKEGQNVTLSCEQNLNHDAMYWYRQDPGQGLRLIYYSQIVNDFQKGDIAEGYSVSREKKESFPLTVTSAQKNPTAFYLCASREGQGAWDEQFFGPGTRLTVL.

The rearrangement links TRBV20-1 to TRBJ2-3; 11 bases match TRBD2. The trim removed 4 bases at V and 4 bases at J, leaving 4 bases unmatched. CDR1 and CDR2 (germline): DFQATT, SNEGSKA (reference sequence). The CDR3 length is 14 residues. This CDR3 is CSATLAGGPDTQYF. CDR3 nucleotides: TGCAGTGCTACTCTAGCGGGAGGCCCAGATACGCAGTATTTT.

The chain recombines TRBV7-9 with TRBJ1-5, with TRBD1 as a possible D gene (6 bases). Looked up from germline, CDR1 is SEHNR and CDR2 is FQNEAQ (reference sequence). The CDR3 runs to 14 residues. The V and J ends lost 5 bases and 7 bases respectively, with 15 bases between them. CDR3 sequence: CASSPTGLGQPQHF. As DNA, the CDR3 is TGTGCCAGCAGCCCTACAGGGCTGGGCCAGCCCCAGCATTTT. Drawing the rest from reference TRBV7-9 and TRBJ1-5, the complete variable domain is DTGVSQNPRHKITKRGQNVTFRCDPISEHNRLYWYRQTLGQGPEFLTYFQNEAQLEKSRLLSDRFSAERPKGSFSTLEIQRTEQGDSAMYLCASSPTGLGQPQHFGDGTRLSIL.

There are a few counts of this clonotype. The rearrangement uses TRBV20-1 and TRBJ2-7, with D possibly TRBD1 on 5 matching bases. CDR1 is DFQATT and CDR2 is SNEGSKA in the germline V gene (reference sequence). CDR3 length equals 13 residues. V lost 6 bases and J lost 1, with 13 bases in between. The CDR3 here is CSAEPQGSYEQYF. Written as DNA, the CDR3 is TGCAGTGCCGAACCGCAGGGTTCCTACGAGCAGTACTTC.

CDR3 nucleotide sequence: TGTGCCAGCAGCGTAAACCCTAAAACTGAAGCTTTCTTT. Its protein product is CASSVNPKTEAFF. The genes are TRBV9 and TRBJ1-1; D remains unclear. The V gene's germline CDR1 is SGDLS and CDR2 YYNGEE. The CDR3 has 13 amino acids. V lost 1 base and J 5 bases, leaving 9 bases between the germline ends.

The gene calls are TRBV7-3 and TRBJ2-7; 8 bases line up with TRBD1. Germline V gene data show CDR1 as SGHTA and CDR2 as FQGTGA. CDR3 size: 14 residues. Unmatched junction bases numbered 12, after V lost 9 bases and J lost 5 bases. CDR3 region: CASSISGGQDEQYF. In nucleotides, the CDR3 is TGTGCCAGTAGTATATCAGGGGGCCAGGACGAGCAGTACTTC.

This clonotype turned up a few times. J is TRBJ2-1 and V is TRBV15; no reliable D call. Germline assignment: CDR1 LNHNV and CDR2 YYDKDF (reference sequence). Trimming removed 3 bases at V and 0 bases at J, with 12 bases between. The CDR3 has 16 amino acids. The CDR3, as DNA: TGTGCCACCAGCAGTGTCCCTTCAGACTCCTACAATGAGCAGTTCTTC. It specifies CATSSVPSDSYNEQFF.

This clonotype was picked up a small number of times. The V gene is TRBV7-6, the J gene TRBJ2-6; D tentatively fits TRBD1 or TRBD2 (6 bases each). Germline V gene sequence: CDR1 SGHVS, CDR2 FNYEAQ. V lost 7 bases and J lost 2, with 9 bases in between. The CDR3 covers 14 residues. CDR3 residues: CASKGGAGANVLTF. Written as DNA, the CDR3 is TGTGCCAGCAAGGGGGGAGCTGGGGCCAACGTCCTGACTTTC. Full variable domain (rest looked up from reference TRBV7-6 and TRBJ2-6): GAGVSQSPRYKVTKRGQDVALRCDPISGHVSLYWYRQALGQGPEFLTYFNYEAQQDKSGLPNDRFSAERPEGSISTLTIQRTEQRDSAMYRCASKGGAGANVLTFGAGSRLTVL.

V usage is TRBV12-3 or TRBV12-4 and J usage is TRBJ1-2; possible D gene TRBD1, 6 bases. This CDR3 has 14 amino acids. The V end was cut by 2 bases, the J end by 5 bases, with 12 bases between. The CDR3: CASSLRGGGYGYTF. CDR3 sequence (DNA): TGTGCCAGCAGTTTACGTGGGGGCGGGTATGGCTACACCTTC.

V gene TRBV12-5 combines with J gene TRBJ1-2; D is uncertain. The CDR3 is 11 amino acids. The germline gives CDR1 LGHNT, CDR2 FRNRAP. In DNA form, the CDR3 reads TGTGCCAGCAGTTTGGGGTTAGGCTACACCTTC. Translation: CASSLGLGYTF.

This sequence joins TRBV20-1 and TRBJ1-4; D might be TRBD1 (6 bases). Germline CDR1 reads DFQATT; CDR2 reads SNEGSKA (reference sequence). The CDR3 is 15 amino acids. Trimming stripped 5 bases from V and 2 bases from J, with 15 bases between. CDR3: CSAEEGVSTNEKLFF. CDR3 bases: TGCAGTGCTGAAGAGGGGGTTTCTACTAATGAAAAACTGTTTTTT.

This clonotype has ten or more counts. V and J are TRBV13 and TRBJ2-7, with D tentatively TRBD2 (6 bases). Germline CDR1 PRHDT, CDR2 FYEKMQ (reference sequence). The CDR3 has 14 residues. V lost 2 bases to trimming and J lost 5 bases, with 13 bases between them. The CDR3 DNA is TGTGCCAGCAGCTTATATAACGGGAGAGACGAGCAGTACTTC. This codes for CASSLYNGRDEQYF.

J is TRBJ2-7 and V is TRBV5-4; D call uncertain. Trimming shortened V by 1 base and J by 2 bases, and 19 bases separated the two germline ends. The CDR3 runs 17 residues. Per germline, CDR1 SGHNT and CDR2 YYREEE (reference sequence). The CDR3 bases are TGTGCCAGCAGCTTGACCCTAGTGCCTTCAACCACCTACGAGCAGTACTTC. It is translated as CASSLTLVPSTTYEQYF.

CDR3 protein: CASSGNGGGGATQYF. CDR3 coding DNA: TGTGCCAGCAGTGGGAATGGGGGCGGGGGAGCGACCCAGTACTTC. The J gene is TRBJ2-7, the V gene TRBV6-1; D may be TRBD2 (7 bases). The J call could be wrong; TRBJ2-5 is a better fit for the DNA end. Looked up from germline, CDR1 is MNHNS and CDR2 is SASEGT. The length of the CDR3 is 15 residues.

This clonotype was seen a few times. J is TRBJ1-5 and V is TRBV20-1; D remains unclear. V was clipped by 3 bases and J by 0 bases, with 6 bases between them. The CDR3 totals 13 residues. Per germline, CDR1 DFQATT and CDR2 SNEGSKA (reference sequence). CDR3 DNA: TGCAGTGCTAGCAGGTATAGCAATCAGCCCCAGCATTTT. Its translation: CSASRYSNQPQHF.

To note about this clonotype: This is likely a read error, given that the CDR3 carries no conserved phenylalanine or tryptophan at its end. The V and J genes are TRBV19 and TRBJ1-1; D might be TRBD1 (5 bases). Germline V gene lookup returns CDR1 LNHDA and CDR2 SQIVND (reference sequence). The CDR3 has 15 residues. Trimming pared 5 bases from V and 2 bases from J, leaving 15 bases between. The CDR3 DNA is TGTGCCAGTAGTTGGAACGTAAGGGGCAACACTGAAGCTTTCCTT. This gives the protein CASSWNVRGNTEAFL.